Listed below are T cell receptor beta chains from one sample, sequenced in a study of control samples from healthy donors and cancer patients. The assay was immunoSEQ multiplex PCR, and TCRdb's table has in-frame clones only and misses some. The sample shows about 200,000 clones, about 90% of them seen only once. Sequencing input: blood. The receptors shown here come from a man aged 25 to 40 in good health. Each CDR3 is given with its conserved first and last residue. A D gene is named only where the DNA matches it firmly. Part of the rows lack a size; the others show once, few, many or a class for expanded clones.

d_call j_call clone_size v_call cdr3_aa cdr3_nt
TRBD1 TRBJ2-7 NA TRBV7-8 CASSLTGQFYEQYF TGTGCCAGCAGCTTAACGGGACAGTTCTACGAGCAGTACTTC
TRBD1 TRBJ1-2 NA TRBV6-5 CASNPGTGRYGYTF TGTGCCAGCAACCCCGGGACAGGGCGCTATGGCTACACCTTC
NA TRBJ1-1 NA TRBV20-1 CSASRRIGVRMVMNTEAFF TGCAGTGCTAGTAGGCGGATAGGGGTGCGAATGGTCATGAACACTGAAGCTTTCTTT
TRBD1 TRBJ1-2 few TRBV29-1 CSVGTGVMGGYTF TGCAGCGTTGGGACAGGGGTAATGGGTGGCTACACCTTC
NA TRBJ1-3 NA TRBV10-3 CAISGGPTEGNTIYF TGTGCCATCAGTGGGGGACCGACGGAAGGAAACACCATATATTTT
NA TRBJ2-7 NA TRBV7-6 CASSWGDQGSGEQYF TGTGCCAGCAGCTGGGGGGACCAGGGATCCGGCGAGCAGTACTTC
NA TRBJ2-2 NA TRBV10-1 CASSEQANTGELFF TGCGCCAGCAGTGAACAGGCGAACACCGGGGAGCTGTTTTTT
NA TRBJ1-4 NA TRBV30 CAWSAGEDEKLFF TGTGCCTGGAGTGCAGGGGAAGATGAAAAACTGTTTTTT
TRBD2 TRBJ2-2 NA TRBV4-2 CASSPGLAGVTGELFF TGTGCCAGCAGCCCGGGACTAGCGGGGGTTACCGGGGAGCTGTTTTTT
NA TRBJ1-4 NA TRBV5-1 CASSLVGVRNNEKLFF TGCGCCAGCAGCTTGGTCGGGGTCCGGAATAATGAAAAACTGTTTTTT
NA TRBJ1-1 NA TRBV15 CATQMAGSTEAFF TGTGCCACCCAAATGGCGGGAAGCACTGAAGCTTTCTTT
NA TRBJ1-6 NA TRBV9 CASSVKGVDSPLHF TGTGCCAGCAGCGTAAAGGGGGTAGATTCACCCCTCCACTTT
NA TRBJ1-1 NA TRBV7-8 CASSSSGSSNTEAFF TGTGCCAGCAGCTCATCCGGGTCCTCGAACACTGAAGCTTTCTTT
NA TRBJ2-2 NA TRBV6-5 CASRGDTVYTGELFF TGTGCCAGCAGGGGGGACACGGTGTACACCGGGGAGCTGTTTTTT
NA TRBJ1-2 NA TRBV5-1 CASSLGEVSYGGGYTF TGCGCCAGCAGCTTGGGGGAAGTCTCCTATGGGGGCGGCTACACCTTC
NA TRBJ1-4 NA TRBV9 CASSTPDSFNEKLFF TGTGCCAGCAGCACCCCTGACAGCTTTAATGAAAAACTGTTTTTT
TRBD2 TRBJ2-3 NA TRBV5-1 CASSAGGLAGGSTDTQYF TGCGCCAGCAGCGCGGGAGGGCTAGCGGGGGGGAGCACAGATACGCAGTATTTT
NA TRBJ2-2 NA TRBV19 CASSLRGTGELFF TGTGCCAGTAGTTTGAGGGGCACCGGGGAGCTGTTTTTT
NA TRBJ1-2 NA TRBV18 CASSPRFGNYGYTF TGTGCCAGCTCACCAAGGTTTGGGAACTATGGCTACACCTTC
TRBD2 TRBJ2-5 NA TRBV3-1/TRBV3-2 CASSLGRAQYF TGTGCCAGCAGCCTAGGGAGGGCCCAATACTTC